The 9 T cell receptor beta chains reported below all come from one sample, sequenced in a study of OX40 agonist ivuxolimab in advanced cancers. Profiled with immunoSEQ multiplex PCR; TCRdb holds only in-frame clones, not every one. This sample has some 90,000 clones, with more than 70% found just once. The sample consisted of CD4+ or CD8+ T cells sorted from blood, taken in a trial of the OX40 agonist ivuxolimab. The receptors were sampled from an adult with an advanced solid tumor such as melanoma, head and neck, liver or kidney cancer.

In this sample, this clone turned up once. The chain carries TRBV4-3 and TRBJ2-1, with 8 bases aligning to TRBD1. This CDR3 spans 16 amino acids. Germline CDR1 LGHNA, CDR2 YSLEER. Germline trimming cut 0 bases from V and 8 bases from J; bases unmatched to any gene: 9. CDR3 coding DNA: TGCGCCAGCAGCCAAGAGGACAGGGAGGTCGGCCATGAGCAGTTCTTC. This translates into CASSQEDREVGHEQFF.

The J gene is TRBJ2-7, the V gene TRBV2, with 9 nucleotides matching TRBD1. The CDR3 is 13 amino acids. Germline values: CDR1 SNHLY, CDR2 FYNNEI. The V segment lost 6 bases and the J segment 2 bases; nucleotides outside the gene matches: 2. As DNA, the CDR3 is TGTGCCAGCAGCAGACAGGGGGCCTACGAGCAGTACTTC. Its protein is CASSRQGAYEQYF.

The V and J genes are TRBV5-1 and TRBJ2-6; D remains unclear. Trimming left V 4 bases short and J 0 bases short, with 8 bases between. The CDR3 runs to 15 residues. Germline V lookup: CDR1 SGHRS, CDR2 YFSETQ. Here the CDR3 reads CASSDSASGANVLTF. Here the CDR3 DNA reads TGCGCCAGCAGCGACTCGGCCTCTGGGGCCAACGTCCTGACTTTC.

The rearrangement uses TRBV7-6 and TRBJ2-7; 7 positions agree with TRBD2. The CDR3 covers 12 residues. Looked up from germline, CDR1 is SGHVS and CDR2 is FNYEAQ. V shed 1 base, J shed 7 bases, and the junction held 1 base outside the gene matches. The CDR3 protein is CASSLEGGEQYV. CDR3 bases: TGTGCCAGCAGCTTAGAGGGAGGGGAGCAGTACGTC.

Comments on this clone: A junction end diverges from the germline sequence, so it may reflect a read error. The CDR3 sequence is CAGSKRTATLGEQFF. CDR3 sequence (DNA): TGTGCCGGCAGCAAACGGACAGCTACTTTGGGAGAGCAGTTCTTC. The chain joins TRBV9 to TRBJ2-1; D is possibly TRBD1 (6 bases). This CDR3 spans 15 amino acids. CDR1 is SGDLS and CDR2 is YYNGEE in the germline V gene. The variable domain in full, with the rest retrieved from reference TRBV9 and TRBJ2-1, is DSGVTQTPKHLITATGQRVTLRCSPRSGDLSVYWYQQSLDQGLQFLIQYYNGEERAKGNILERFSAQQFPDLHSELNLSSLELGDSALYFCAGSKRTATLGEQFFGPGTRLTVL.

This chain uses TRBV9 with TRBJ1-4, with TRBD1 matching over 7 bases. This CDR3 contains 16 residues. Germline CDR1 SGDLS, CDR2 YYNGEE. Trimming removed 0 bases from V and 3 bases from J; junction bases left unmatched: 5. CDR3 loop: CASSVGVGQPNEKLFF. DNA for the CDR3: TGTGCCAGCAGCGTAGGGGTGGGACAGCCTAATGAAAAACTGTTTTTT.

The rearrangement joins TRBV30 to TRBJ1-4, with 9 bases aligning to TRBD1. The germline V gene encodes CDR1 GTSNPN and CDR2 SVGIG (reference sequence). Germline trimming cut 0 bases from V and 7 bases from J; bases unmatched to any gene: 3. This CDR3 comprises 14 residues. In DNA form, the CDR3 reads TGTGCCTGGAGTGTGGACAGGGGAGGTGAAAAACTGTTTTTT. Protein: CAWSVDRGGEKLFF. The full variable domain, completed using reference TRBV30 and TRBJ1-4, is SQTIHQWPATLVQPVGSPLSLECTVEGTSNPNLYWYRQAAGRGLQLLFYSVGIGQISSEVPQNLSASRPQDRQFILSSKKLLLSDSGFYLCAWSVDRGGEKLFFGSGTQLSVL.

The V call is TRBV28, the J call TRBJ2-7; 8 nucleotides line up with TRBD1. The CDR3 is made up of 13 amino acids. CDR1 MDHEN and CDR2 SYDVKM come from the germline V gene. The ends lost 4 bases at V and 3 bases at J; junction bases unmatched: 2. CDR3 protein: CASSSGQGYEQYF. The CDR3 nucleotides are TGTGCCAGCAGTTCCGGACAGGGCTACGAGCAGTACTTC.

The chain is built from TRBV5-1 and TRBJ1-4; TRBD1 might be the D (5 bases). V lost 4 bases, J lost 4 bases, and 20 bases lay in between. The length of the CDR3 is 17 residues. Germline CDR1 is SGHRS and CDR2 is YFSETQ. CDR3 amino acids: CASSPGGYSEHNEKLFF. The CDR3 DNA reads TGCGCCAGCAGCCCGGGGGGATACAGCGAACATAATGAAAAACTGTTTTTT.